This TCR beta chain is drawn from a study of T-cell reconstitution after alpha-beta-depleted transplantation in children. This CDR3 is 17 amino acids long. CDR1 SQVTM and CDR2 ANQGSEA come from the germline V gene. V was clipped by 7 bases and J by 2 bases; unmatched bases: 10. Preparation of the TCRbeta library was carried out with unique molecular identifiers. TCRdb re-called the PCR reads through MiXCR, storing one row per CDR3 protein. The table includes about 440,000 distinct CDR3 sequences, about 45% detected once. The chain carries TRBV29-1 and TRBJ2-1, with 14 bases that match TRBD2. The sample here was PBMCs, taken before TCRalphabeta/CD19-depleted stem cell transplant. This clonotype was obtained from a girl under 10 years old with aplastic anemia, due to receive a stem cell transplant. The CDR3 reads CSARGLAGEGAYNEQFF. DNA of the CDR3: TGCAGCGCCCGGGGACTAGCGGGAGAGGGGGCCTACAATGAGCAGTTCTTC.